A single sample gave rise to the 8 T cell receptor beta chains below, sequenced in a study of vaccination effects on CD4 cells after COVID-19. Pools of viral peptides were used by the ViraFEST assay to expand antigen-specific CD4+ T cells ahead of sequencing. Subsequent to a culture period of about ten days, CD4+ T cells were isolated. Of the BNT162b2 and mRNA-1273 vaccines, participants received two doses of one or the other. What these receptors recognize is not known. Measured with immunoSEQ multiplex PCR; TCRdb has only the in-frame clones, and not every one. The table has about 28,000 clones, roughly 70% seen once. This specimen was CD4+ T cells from PBMCs cultured with HCoV-NL63 spike peptides, taken after COVID-19 vaccination. These receptors were obtained from a human donor who received a COVID-19 vaccine.

The chain recombines TRBV6-5 with TRBJ1-5; TRBD1 aligns across 7 bases. Germline CDR1 MNHEY, CDR2 SVGAGI. V trimming: 4 bases; J trimming: 7 bases; junction bases outside the gene matches: 10. The CDR3 is 15 residues long. The CDR3 reads CASSSYGQVRQPQHF. The CDR3 bases are TGTGCCAGCAGTTCCTACGGACAGGTCCGGCAGCCCCAGCATTTT.

This clone was found a few times. The chain couples TRBV7-9 to TRBJ2-1; D not resolved. This CDR3 comprises 13 residues. V dropped 3 bases and J dropped 6 bases, with 9 bases sitting between them. Germline assignment: CDR1 SEHNR and CDR2 FQNEAQ (reference sequence). The CDR3 bases are TGTGCCAGCAGCTTCGCCAGGACCAATGAGCAGTTCTTC. It codes for CASSFARTNEQFF.

This clone was counted a single time. The chain's CDR3 is CSVGRDRAEQYF. DNA for the CDR3: TGCAGCGTCGGGCGGGACAGGGCCGAGCAGTACTTC. The chain employs TRBV29-1 and TRBJ2-7; the match to TRBD1 covers 9 bases. Germline values: CDR1 SQVTM, CDR2 ANQGSEA. Germline trimming cut 6 bases from V and 6 bases from J; bases unmatched to any gene: 6. The CDR3 sequence is 12 residues long.

V usage is TRBV5-1 and J usage is TRBJ1-3, with TRBD1 matching 8 bases. The CDR3 length is 14 residues. The V segment lost 3 bases and the J segment 3 bases; nucleotides outside the gene matches: 2. Looked up from germline, CDR1 is SGHRS and CDR2 is YFSETQ. CDR3 in DNA: TGCGCCAGCAGCTCGGGACAGGATGGAAACACCATATATTTT. As protein: CASSSGQDGNTIYF.

CDR3 protein: CASRVYNEQFF. CDR3 DNA sequence: TGTGCCAGCAGAGTCTACAATGAGCAGTTCTTC. J is TRBJ2-1 and V is TRBV2, with D unresolved. Trimming cost V 6 bases and J 3 bases, with 3 bases left between them. This CDR3 has 11 residues. Germline CDR1 reads SNHLY; CDR2 reads FYNNEI.

This rearrangement joins TRBV6-5 to TRBJ2-5; no definite D call. Trimming pared 6 bases from V and 2 bases from J, leaving 13 bases between. There are 14 residues in the CDR3. The germline V gene has CDR1 MNHEY and CDR2 SVGAGI. CDR3 sequence reads: CASSPDWSQETQYF. The DNA for the CDR3 is TGTGCCAGCAGCCCGGATTGGAGTCAAGAGACCCAGTACTTC.

The gene calls are TRBV5-1 and TRBJ2-1; D is perhaps TRBD2 (6 bases). The CDR3 runs to 15 residues. CDR1 and CDR2 (germline): SGHRS, YFSETQ. V was shortened by 6 bases and J by 1 base, with 14 bases between the two germline ends. The CDR3: CASTTVGGSYNEQFF. CDR3 DNA: TGCGCCAGCACCACCGTTGGAGGGTCCTACAATGAGCAGTTCTTC.

The CDR3 loop is CASSLGVGTGETQYF. In DNA, the CDR3 is TGTGCCAGCAGCTTAGGGGTAGGGACTGGAGAGACCCAGTACTTC. The chain combines TRBV11-3 with TRBJ2-5, with D possibly being TRBD2 (6 bases). The germline CDR1 and CDR2 sequences are SGHNT and YENEEA. V lost 1 base and J 4 bases, leaving 13 bases between the germline ends. The length of the CDR3 is 15 residues.